A selection of T cell receptor beta chains follows, all from one sample in a study of blood T cell repertoires in COVID-19. Sequenced by immunoSEQ multiplex PCR; TCRdb stores in-frame clones only, minus some. The table records about 240,000 clones, around 89% of them present only once. Material for sequencing was PBMCs or T cells enriched from blood (not recorded which). The receptors were gathered from a woman in her twenties or thirties who had recovered from COVID-19. CDR3s leave out the opening cysteine and the closing phenylalanine or tryptophan. Part of the rows lack a size; the others show once, few, many or a class for expanded clones.

clone size,J gene,V gene,CDR3 length,CDR3 protein
few,TRBJ2-3,TRBV6-5,14,ASSYSLRRPTDTQY
-,TRBJ1-2,TRBV24-1,12,ATSDWGGSYGYT
-,TRBJ1-5,TRBV6-1,12,ASSELDLGQPQH
-,TRBJ2-1,TRBV4-1,15,ASSLTASGSSYNEQF
-,TRBJ2-7,TRBV6-2/TRBV6-3,16,ASSYRTSGSGDLYEQY
-,TRBJ2-1,TRBV7-2,14,ASSLVGTSANNEQF
-,TRBJ2-7,TRBV5-1,12,ASSIGQGAGEQY
-,TRBJ2-1,TRBV10-3,13,AIKIGRGGVNEQF
-,TRBJ1-5,TRBV7-8,14,ASSPIQGNSNQPQH
-,TRBJ2-5,TRBV12-3/TRBV12-4,11,ASSQQGGQTQY
-,TRBJ1-2,TRBV25-1,11,ATQDRVRYGYT
-,TRBJ1-1,TRBV7-9,13,ASSLTRGPGTEAF
-,TRBJ1-2,TRBV6-7,11,ASVQRGLYGYT
few,TRBJ2-3,TRBV6-2/TRBV6-3,17,ASSYSGRGAGANTDTQY
-,TRBJ1-2,TRBV6-5,12,ASSPVRGVYGYT
-,TRBJ2-6,TRBV6-5,12,ASQINSGANVLT
-,TRBJ1-2,TRBV20-1,7,SAQNGYT
-,TRBJ1-1,TRBV10-3,10,AISDSIQEAF
-,TRBJ2-5,TRBV5-6,11,ASSPDRQETQY
once,TRBJ2-3,TRBV2,11,ASSEAGSTSQY
few,TRBJ2-2,TRBV7-2,13,ASSPSGLGTGELF
few,TRBJ1-4,TRBV19,12,ASSRTAKNEKLF
-,TRBJ1-3,TRBV2,10,ASSEGSSTIY
-,TRBJ2-3,TRBV7-3,12,ASSLLGATDTQY
-,TRBJ2-5,TRBV28,9,ASTSQETQY
-,TRBJ2-7,TRBV28,12,ASFPGQGNTEQY
-,TRBJ2-7,TRBV7-9,11,ASSPGQRYEQY
-,TRBJ1-4,TRBV4-2,14,ASSQATGYGNEKLF
-,TRBJ2-7,TRBV28,14,ASSLIRDTLWYEQY
once,TRBJ1-1,TRBV6-5,11,ASSYNQGTEAF
once,TRBJ1-1,TRBV5-1,13,ASSLEGTGTREAF
-,TRBJ1-5,TRBV11-2,11,ASSPYSNQPQH
-,TRBJ1-1,TRBV12-3/TRBV12-4,11,ASNLHRGTEAF
-,TRBJ1-5,TRBV6-5,14,ASSYGGVGSNQPQH
-,TRBJ1-2,TRBV7-8,13,ASSPDTFANYGYT
few,TRBJ1-2,TRBV6-5,12,ASSIAGGDYGYT
-,TRBJ2-5,TRBV5-4,11,ASSWWEEETQY